Listed below are T cell receptor beta chains from one sample, sequenced in a study of cytomegalovirus exposure and HLA in healthy donors. Repertoires were generated with immunoSEQ multiplex PCR, while TCRdb's copy carries only in-frame clones and drops some. Altogether about 330,000 clones are present, approximately 90% being singletons, with the ten largest covering over 1%. The source material was PBMCs. The receptor source for this set is a woman in her 30s in good health and CMV-seropositive. Both conserved end residues are part of each CDR3. A D gene is named only where the DNA matches it firmly. For some rows the clone size is stated as once, few or many, or as a class when expanded; others skip it.

cdr3_nt cdr3_aa v_call clone_size d_call j_call
TGTGCCAGCAGTTTAGTAGGGGGCAGGAACACTGAAGCTTTCTTT CASSLVGGRNTEAFF TRBV27 once TRBD1 TRBJ1-1
TGTGCCACCCGATCGCAGGGTGTTGAAGGCTACACCTTC CATRSQGVEGYTF TRBV6-6 few - TRBJ1-2
TGTGCCAGCAGTCAAGGGAACTATGGCTACACCTTC CASSQGNYGYTF TRBV28 - - TRBJ1-2
TGTGCCAGTAGTATATTCAGGGGGCGGGACTATGGCTACACCTTC CASSIFRGRDYGYTF TRBV19 - TRBD1 TRBJ1-2
TGTGCCTGGAGTAAACCAGCCTCGGGAAACACCATATATTTT CAWSKPASGNTIYF TRBV30 - - TRBJ1-3
TGTGCCAGCAGTTTTACGGGCTACGAGCAGTACTTC CASSFTGYEQYF TRBV27 - - TRBJ2-7
TGTGCCAGCAGCGTGCAGGGGGCTTGGACCGGGGAGCTGTTTTTT CASSVQGAWTGELFF TRBV5-6 once TRBD1 TRBJ2-2
TGTGCCAGCAGCTTGGGGAGAAGGGAGTTGATCAATGAGCAGTTCTTC CASSLGRRELINEQFF TRBV7-6 - - TRBJ2-1
TGTGCCAGCAGCTTAACCGGCAGCAACTATGGCTACACCTTC CASSLTGSNYGYTF TRBV7-6 - - TRBJ1-2
TGTGCCTGGAGTCCCTCTACGGAGCTGTTTTTT CAWSPSTELFF TRBV30 - - TRBJ2-2
TGTGCCAGCAACCCGAAAACGAGTATGGACGAGCAGTACTTC CASNPKTSMDEQYF TRBV11-2 - - TRBJ2-7
TGTGCCAGCAGCCTATCGACTAGCGGGGATCCCACAGATACGCAGTATTTT CASSLSTSGDPTDTQYF TRBV7-3 once TRBD2 TRBJ2-3
TGTGCCAGCACCCCTCGGAATTTTAGGCGGGTGACATACGAGCAGTACTTC CASTPRNFRRVTYEQYF TRBV28 - - TRBJ2-7
TGTGCCAGCTATAAACAGGGCGCCTTTATGCAGTACTTC CASYKQGAFMQYF TRBV28 - - TRBJ2-7
TGCAGCGTTGAATTAGGACAGCTTAACACCGGGGAGCTGTTTTTT CSVELGQLNTGELFF TRBV29-1 - - TRBJ2-2
TGTGCCAGCAGCCCAGGGGGCGCCGAAGATGGCTACACCTTC CASSPGGAEDGYTF TRBV13 once TRBD1 TRBJ1-2
TGTGCCAGCAGTGAGGGGCAGCCGGAGATGAACACTGAAGCTTTCTTT CASSEGQPEMNTEAFF TRBV2 - - TRBJ1-1
TGTGCCAGCAGTGCATTGACAGGGGTTAACGATCAGCCCCAGCATTTT CASSALTGVNDQPQHF TRBV28 - TRBD1 TRBJ1-5
TGCAGCGTTGAAGATGCCAGGGAGACTGAAGCTTTCTTT CSVEDARETEAFF TRBV29-1 many - TRBJ1-1
TGTGCCAGCAGCGACCGTCGGACAGGCACAGATACGCAGTATTTT CASSDRRTGTDTQYF TRBV7-2 - - TRBJ2-3